These 14 T cell receptor beta chains were all obtained from the same sample, sequenced in a study of spatial heterogeneity in lung cancer. Study-level findings and limits: Tracking of tumor mutation counts was seen in expanded intratumoral alpha and beta TCR counts.

TCRdb recomputed calls from the 5' RACE reads with MiXCR, one row per CDR3 protein. The profile shows 9,000 to 13,000 distinct CDR3 sequences, around 12% of them singletons. The time point here: sample taken at primary tumor resection. Their antigen targets remain unknown. Sequenced here: lung tumor tissue, sampled at surgery. These receptor sequences come from a male donor with early-stage non-small cell lung cancer.

Many counts were recorded for this clonotype. The chain links TRBV6-5 to TRBJ1-1, with TRBD1 as a possible D gene (5 bases). CDR3 length: 15 amino acids. Germline CDR1 and CDR2: MNHEY and SVGAGI. Trimming shortened V by 6 bases and J by 3 bases, and 17 bases separated the two germline ends. This chain's CDR3 is CASSPMRGRDTEAFF. DNA for the CDR3: TGTGCCAGCAGCCCGATGAGGGGTAGGGACACTGAAGCTTTCTTT.

This clonotype showed up many times. V gene TRBV7-3 combines with J gene TRBJ2-3, with 10 bases fitting TRBD2. The CDR3 loop spans 15 amino acids. Losses at the gene ends were 5 bases for V and 0 bases for J; bases not matched to a gene: 2. Germline loops: CDR1 SGHTA, CDR2 FQGTGA. This CDR3 reads CASSLTSGSTDTQYF. CDR3 nucleotides: TGTGCCAGCAGCCTGACTAGCGGGAGCACAGATACGCAGTATTTT.

This clonotype was seen repeatedly, ten times or more. The chain uses TRBV15 and TRBJ2-3; 9 positions match TRBD2. V shed 2 bases and J 3 bases; nucleotides not matched to a gene: 9. The CDR3 length is 17 residues. The germline V gene has CDR1 LNHNV and CDR2 YYDKDF (reference sequence). The CDR3 sequence: CATSRSSGSTLTDTQYF. CDR3 nucleotides: TGTGCCACCAGCAGAAGTAGCGGGAGCACCCTGACAGATACGCAGTATTTT.

This clonotype has a count of ten or more. The chain couples TRBV4-3 to TRBJ2-1; 8 positions agree with TRBD2. V lost 4 bases to trimming and J lost 1 base; unmatched junction nucleotides: 6. This CDR3 has 16 residues. CDR1 is LGHNA and CDR2 is YSLEER in the germline V gene. The CDR3 region is CASSRSGGRSYNEQFF. Written as DNA, the CDR3 is TGCGCCAGCAGCCGCTCGGGCGGGAGGTCCTACAATGAGCAGTTCTTC.

This clonotype is labeled medium-sized. The rearrangement joins TRBV14 to TRBJ1-6, with unresolved D. Trimming took off 0 bases at V and 9 bases at J, with 6 bases between the two ends. The CDR3 loop spans 13 amino acids. Looked up from germline, CDR1 is SGHDN and CDR2 is FVKESK. In DNA form, the CDR3 reads TGTGCCAGCAGCCAAGATGGGGTTTCACCCCTCCACTTT. Translation gives CASSQDGVSPLHF.

This clonotype was seen ten or more times. The chain combines TRBV5-4 with TRBJ2-7, with D possibly TRBD2 on 6 matching bases. Trimming stripped 2 bases from V and 7 bases from J, with 16 bases between. The CDR3 is 14 residues long. Germline V gives CDR1 SGHNT, CDR2 YYREEE (reference sequence). The CDR3 sequence is CASSLPGLSAEQYF. CDR3 DNA: TGTGCCAGCAGCTTACCGGGACTTAGTGCGGAGCAGTACTTC.

This clonotype is labeled medium-sized (0.01 to 0.1%). The gene calls are TRBV20-1 and TRBJ1-5, with TRBD1 matching 7 bases. Trimming cost V 4 bases and J 3 bases; bases outside gene matches: 6. CDR3 length equals 14 residues. CDR1 DFQATT and CDR2 SNEGSKA come from the germline V gene (reference sequence). The CDR3 loop is CSATRGAVNQPQHF. The DNA of the CDR3 is TGCAGTGCTACCAGGGGGGCGGTCAATCAGCCCCAGCATTTT.

This clonotype is categorized as medium-sized. The chain uses TRBV28 and TRBJ2-5, with 7 bases lining up with TRBD1. CDR1 and CDR2 (germline): MDHEN, SYDVKM. The CDR3 is 18 residues long. The V gene end was trimmed by 6 bases and the J gene end by 1 base; junction bases not matched to a gene: 17. The CDR3 sequence is CASRLGQFLSSIQETQYF. As DNA, the CDR3 is TGTGCCAGCAGATTGGGACAGTTTCTGTCCTCTATCCAAGAGACCCAGTACTTC.

The chain has TRBV28 and TRBJ2-2, with 9 bases lining up with TRBD2. Germline lookup yields CDR1 MDHEN and CDR2 SYDVKM. J was trimmed by 2 bases and V by 9 bases; bases with no gene match: 4. The CDR3 spans 14 residues. The CDR3 sequence: CASPTSGNTGELFF. The CDR3 DNA reads as TGTGCCAGTCCGACTAGCGGAAACACCGGGGAGCTGTTTTTT.

This clonotype was seen ten or more times. The chain carries TRBV6-6 and TRBJ1-5; no clear D. Trimming removed 2 bases from V and 2 bases from J, with 13 bases in between. Germline assignment: CDR1 MNHNY and CDR2 SVGAGI (reference sequence). The CDR3 sequence is 16 residues long. DNA for the CDR3: TGTGCCAGCAGTTACCCGGGAAGTCAGCGCAATCAGCCCCAGCATTTT. Its translation is CASSYPGSQRNQPQHF.

DNA for the CDR3: TGTGCCATCAGGGATGATAGCGGGAGTGCAGATACGCAGTATTTT. This gives the protein CAIRDDSGSADTQYF. The V gene is TRBV10-3, the J gene TRBJ2-3, with TRBD2 matching 9 bases. V lost 6 bases and J lost 4; bases outside the gene matches: 8. Germline values: CDR1 ENHRY, CDR2 SYGVKD. The CDR3 has 15 amino acids.

The rearrangement joins TRBV7-2 to TRBJ2-3, with 12 bases that match TRBD2. Germline CDR1 is SGHTA and CDR2 is FQGNSA. The ends lost 7 bases at V and 5 bases at J; junction bases unmatched: 4. The CDR3 covers 14 residues. The CDR3 DNA reads as TGTGCCAGCATGATGGGACTAGCGGGAGATACGCAGTATTTT. Translation: CASMMGLAGDTQYF.

The chain carries TRBV6-5 and TRBJ2-7, with D possibly matching TRBD1 (6 bases). The CDR3 length is 12 residues. The germline V gene has CDR1 MNHEY and CDR2 SVGAGI. V was trimmed by 4 bases and J by 6 bases, leaving 10 bases between them. The CDR3, as DNA: TGTGCCAGCAGTTTCAGGGGCGGCGAGCAGTACTTC. It translates to CASSFRGGEQYF.

This clonotype is labeled medium-sized. V usage is TRBV7-6 and J usage is TRBJ2-7; D remains unclear. Looked up from germline, CDR1 is SGHVS and CDR2 is FNYEAQ. Trimming shortened V by 5 bases and J by 0 bases, and 8 bases separated the two germline ends. This CDR3 is built from 13 residues. CDR3 coding DNA: TGTGCCAGCAGCCCTTTAAGCTCCTACGAGCAGTACTTC. Translated, it gives CASSPLSSYEQYF.